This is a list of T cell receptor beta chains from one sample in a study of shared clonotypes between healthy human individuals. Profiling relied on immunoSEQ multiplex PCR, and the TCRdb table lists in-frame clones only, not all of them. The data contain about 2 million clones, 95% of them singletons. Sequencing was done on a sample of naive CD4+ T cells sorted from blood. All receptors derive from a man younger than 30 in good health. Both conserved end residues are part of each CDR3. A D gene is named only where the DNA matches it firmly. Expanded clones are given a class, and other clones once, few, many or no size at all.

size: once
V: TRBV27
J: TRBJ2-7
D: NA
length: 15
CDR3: CASSSQRGRNYEQYF
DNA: TGTGCCAGCAGTTCCCAAAGGGGGAGGAACTACGAGCAGTACTTC

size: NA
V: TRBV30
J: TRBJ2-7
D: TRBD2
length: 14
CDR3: CAWSLGLEKREQYF
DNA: TGTGCCTGGAGTTTGGGACTAGAGAAGCGTGAGCAGTACTTC

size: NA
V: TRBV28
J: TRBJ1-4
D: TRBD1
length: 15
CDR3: CASSFRQGLKEKLFF
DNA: TGTGCCAGCAGTTTCCGACAGGGGCTAAAAGAAAAACTGTTTTTT

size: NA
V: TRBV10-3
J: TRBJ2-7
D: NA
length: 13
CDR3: CAISESSGAKQYF
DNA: TGTGCCATCAGTGAGTCATCCGGGGCAAAGCAGTACTTC

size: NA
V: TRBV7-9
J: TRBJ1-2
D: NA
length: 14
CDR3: CASSLAEGTYGYTF
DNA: TGTGCCAGCAGCTTAGCGGAGGGGACCTATGGCTACACCTTC

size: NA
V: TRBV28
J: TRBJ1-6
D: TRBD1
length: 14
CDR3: CASKPGTGTLPLHF
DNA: TGTGCCAGCAAACCAGGGACAGGGACACTTCCCCTCCACTTT

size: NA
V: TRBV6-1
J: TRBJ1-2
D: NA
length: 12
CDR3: CASIGSYYGYTF
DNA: TGTGCCAGCATAGGAAGTTACTATGGCTACACCTTC

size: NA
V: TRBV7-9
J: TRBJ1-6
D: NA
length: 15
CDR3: CASSHVGDIYSPLHF
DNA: TGTGCCAGCAGCCACGTTGGAGACATATATTCACCCCTCCACTTT

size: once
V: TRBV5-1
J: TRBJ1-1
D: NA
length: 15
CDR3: CASSFSGRIDTEAFF
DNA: TGCGCCAGCAGCTTCTCAGGACGGATCGACACTGAAGCTTTCTTT

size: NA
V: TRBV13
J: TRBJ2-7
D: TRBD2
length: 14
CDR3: CASSLVASGYEQYF
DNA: TGTGCCAGCAGCTTAGTGGCTAGCGGCTACGAGCAGTACTTC

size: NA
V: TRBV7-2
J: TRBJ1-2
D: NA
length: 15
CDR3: CASSPSAGLGYGYTF
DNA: TGTGCCAGCAGCCCGTCTGCGGGGCTGGGATATGGCTACACCTTC

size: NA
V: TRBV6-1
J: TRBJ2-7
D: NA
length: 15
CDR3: CATLPGDLSSYEQYF
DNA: TGTGCCACGCTCCCAGGGGACCTGAGCTCCTACGAGCAGTACTTC

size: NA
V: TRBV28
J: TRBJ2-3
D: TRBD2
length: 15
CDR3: CASKVTSGETDTQYF
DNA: TGTGCCAGCAAGGTGACTAGCGGAGAGACAGATACGCAGTATTTT

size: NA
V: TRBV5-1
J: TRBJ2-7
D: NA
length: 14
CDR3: CASSLGLAAGEQYF
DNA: TGCGCCAGCAGCTTGGGGCTAGCCGCCGGGGAGCAGTACTTC

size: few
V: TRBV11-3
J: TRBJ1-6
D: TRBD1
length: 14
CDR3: CASSSGTGNSPLHF
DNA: TGTGCCAGCAGCTCAGGGACAGGGAATTCACCCCTCCACTTT

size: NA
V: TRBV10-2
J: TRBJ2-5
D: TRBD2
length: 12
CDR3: CASTSGRETQYF
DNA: TGCGCCAGCACATCCGGGAGGGAGACCCAGTACTTC

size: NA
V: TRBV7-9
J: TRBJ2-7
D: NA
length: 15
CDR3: CASSHSGTSGYEQYF
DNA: TGTGCCAGCAGCCATTCCGGGACCTCGGGATACGAGCAGTACTTC

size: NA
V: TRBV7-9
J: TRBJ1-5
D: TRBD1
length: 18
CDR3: CASSPGQGTINSNQPQHF
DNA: TGTGCCAGCAGCCCAGGACAGGGGACTATCAATAGCAATCAGCCCCAGCATTTT

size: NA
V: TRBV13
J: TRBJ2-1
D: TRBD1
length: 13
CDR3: CASSSDRDSEQFF
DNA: TGTGCCAGCAGCTCTGACAGGGATAGTGAGCAGTTCTTC

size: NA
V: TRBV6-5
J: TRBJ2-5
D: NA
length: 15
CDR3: CASSYGPSPGETQYF
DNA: TGTGCCAGCAGTTACGGTCCCAGCCCGGGGGAGACCCAGTACTTC

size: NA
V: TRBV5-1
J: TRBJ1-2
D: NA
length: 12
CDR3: CASSSQGRGYTF
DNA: TGCGCCAGCAGCTCCCAAGGGCGAGGCTACACCTTC

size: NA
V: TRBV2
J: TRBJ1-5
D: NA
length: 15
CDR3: CASRRDGDSNQPQHF
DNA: TGTGCCAGCAGACGGGACGGCGATAGCAATCAGCCCCAGCATTTT

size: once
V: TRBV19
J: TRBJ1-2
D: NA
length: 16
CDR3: CASNGPGYPGSYGYTF
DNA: TGTGCCAGTAACGGACCGGGGTACCCGGGAAGTTATGGCTACACCTTC

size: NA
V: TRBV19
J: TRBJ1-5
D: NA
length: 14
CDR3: CASNRLGDTQPQHF
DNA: TGTGCCAGTAACCGCTTAGGGGATACTCAGCCCCAGCATTTT

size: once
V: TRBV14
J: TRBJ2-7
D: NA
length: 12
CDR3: CASSQERYEQYF
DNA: TGTGCCAGCAGCCAAGAAAGATACGAGCAGTACTTC

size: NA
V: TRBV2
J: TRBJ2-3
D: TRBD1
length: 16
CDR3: CASRPGTGQRTDTQYF
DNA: TGTGCCAGCAGACCCGGGACAGGGCAACGCACAGATACGCAGTATTTT

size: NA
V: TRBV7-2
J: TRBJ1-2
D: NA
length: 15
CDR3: CASSSPGTPNYGYTF
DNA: TGTGCCAGCAGCTCCCCCGGGACACCTAACTATGGCTACACCTTC

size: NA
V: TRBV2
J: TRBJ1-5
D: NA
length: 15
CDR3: CASSWQGESNQPQHF
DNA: TGTGCCAGCAGTTGGCAGGGCGAGAGCAATCAGCCCCAGCATTTT

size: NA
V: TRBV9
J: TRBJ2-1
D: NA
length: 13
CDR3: CASSVAPSNEQFF
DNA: TGTGCCAGCAGCGTAGCCCCTAGCAATGAGCAGTTCTTC

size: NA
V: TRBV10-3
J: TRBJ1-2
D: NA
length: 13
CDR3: CAISAILNYGYTF
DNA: TGTGCCATCAGTGCCATTCTAAACTATGGCTACACCTTC

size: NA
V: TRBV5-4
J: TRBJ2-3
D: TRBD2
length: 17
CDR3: CASSWTSGRAITDTQYF
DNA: TGTGCCAGCAGCTGGACTAGCGGGAGGGCCATCACAGATACGCAGTATTTT